Following are 9 T cell receptor beta chains from one sample sequenced in a study of CD8+ T cells in alopecia areata. As the sequencing template, cDNA was produced by extracting RNA and reverse transcribing it. This table comes from immunoSEQ multiplex PCR, and its TCRdb copy is limited to in-frame clones, with some not included. Of 110,000 to 150,000 clones detected, about two thirds appear once; the ten largest clones hold 35% to 40%. Sequencing used CD8+ T cells sorted from blood. Receptors were obtained from a human donor in good health.

Of note for this clone: The same CDR3 is also encoded by other DNA sequences in this sample. The rearrangement uses TRBV5-6 and TRBJ2-6; no reliable D call. Germline CDR1 reads SGHDT; CDR2 reads YYEEEE. The CDR3 has 12 residues. Between the trimmed V and J ends, which lost 4 bases and 4 bases, there was a span of 3 bases. The CDR3 loop reads CASSPGANVLTF. Here the CDR3 DNA reads TGTGCCAGCAGCCCCGGGGCCAACGTCCTGACTTTC.

The chain joins TRBV20-1 to TRBJ2-1; D remains ambiguous. CDR1 DFQATT and CDR2 SNEGSKA come from the germline V gene (reference sequence). V dropped 4 bases and J dropped 4 bases, with 5 bases sitting between them. The CDR3 length is 11 residues. The CDR3, as DNA: TGCAGTGCTATAGAGTACAATGAGCAGTTCTTC. Translation gives CSAIEYNEQFF.

The V and J genes are TRBV19 and TRBJ2-1; D unclear. Germline loops: CDR1 LNHDA, CDR2 SQIVND (reference sequence). This CDR3 has 13 amino acids. V was trimmed by 4 bases and J by 5 bases, leaving 9 bases between them. The CDR3 loop is CASSNRPDNEQFF. Here the CDR3 DNA reads TGTGCCAGTAGTAACAGACCTGACAATGAGCAGTTCTTC.

This chain joins TRBV6-5 and TRBJ2-7; 7 bases match TRBD1. CDR1 is MNHEY, CDR2 SVGAGI, per germline. CDR3 length: 13 residues. The trim removed 6 bases at V and 5 bases at J, leaving 7 bases unmatched. The CDR3 nucleotides are TGTGCCAGCAGCCCGGGACAGAGCAACGAGCAGTACTTC. Its translation is CASSPGQSNEQYF.

The chain joins TRBV29-1 to TRBJ2-1; possibly TRBD2 for D (6 bases). With 5 bases removed from V and 2 bases from J, the gap between germline ends came to 16 bases. The CDR3 runs 15 residues. Germline V lookup: CDR1 SQVTM, CDR2 ANQGSEA. CDR3 coding DNA: TGCAGCGTTCCGATCGCGGGGCCCACCTACAATGAGCAGTTCTTC. Encoded protein: CSVPIAGPTYNEQFF.

This chain connects TRBV2 to TRBJ2-2; possibly TRBD2 for D (5 bases). This CDR3 has 12 residues. Germline V gene sequence: CDR1 SNHLY, CDR2 FYNNEI. With 10 bases removed from V and 3 bases from J, the gap between germline ends came to 9 bases. CDR3 sequence (DNA): TGTGCCACCACGGACTACACCGGGGAGCTGTTTTTT. Translated, it gives CATTDYTGELFF.

The V gene is TRBV7-8, the J gene TRBJ2-7; 7 bases are a match to TRBD1. The germline V gene has CDR1 SGHVS and CDR2 FQNEAQ. Losses at the gene ends were 7 bases for V and 5 bases for J; bases not matched to a gene: 8. The CDR3 runs 13 residues. Written as DNA, the CDR3 is TGTGCCAGCACCCTAGAGACAGGGAACGAGCAGTACTTC. This translates into CASTLETGNEQYF.

The J gene is TRBJ2-7, the V gene TRBV27; the match to TRBD1 covers 11 bases. Germline loops: CDR1 MNHEY, CDR2 SMNVEV (reference sequence). The V gene end was trimmed by 4 bases and the J gene end by 5 bases; junction bases not matched to a gene: 13. The CDR3 length is 17 residues. This CDR3 is CASSYQRTGGYIHEQYF. Here the CDR3 DNA reads TGTGCCAGCAGTTACCAACGGACAGGGGGCTATATCCACGAGCAGTACTTC.

The V call is TRBV27, the J call TRBJ2-5; D may be TRBD1 (6 bases). V was pared by 5 bases and J by 5 bases, with 21 bases between. This CDR3 is built from 16 residues. CDR1 and CDR2 from the germline V gene are MNHEY and SMNVEV (reference sequence). In DNA form, the CDR3 reads TGTGCCAGCAGTGAGGTCGGAGCTGGGGGCTTGGAGACCCAGTACTTC. This gives the protein CASSEVGAGGLETQYF.